The clone carrying this TCR beta chain was recorded at least ten times. Its specificity is unknown. These data come from a study of T cell repertoires in cytomegalovirus infection. Study details: Based on public TCR beta signatures, there were indications of CMV infection and of a matching HLA type.

TCRdb itself ran the reads through MiXCR, one entry per CDR3 protein. This table holds 450,000 to 550,000 distinct CDR3 sequences, 15% to 20% found once. From germline, CDR1 is SEHNR and CDR2 FQNEAQ (reference sequence). The CDR3 is made up of 12 amino acids. Trimming shortened V by 6 bases and J by 2 bases, and 8 bases separated the two germline ends. General study findings and limits: People with CMV and the relevant HLA were identified by cumulative public TCR beta family frequency. Dominating the ex vivo response were TCR beta clonotypes that were CMV-specific and HLA-C-restricted.

The material sequenced was CD8+ T cells from PBMCs. The sequence was collected from a human donor in good health (CMV status not recorded). Some clones in this sample may be carry-over from other donors' samples. The chain links TRBV7-9 to TRBJ2-7; D unclear. Here the CDR3 DNA reads TGTGCCAGCAGGGACGGCACCTACGAGCAGTACTTC. Translating gives CASRDGTYEQYF.